Following are 16 T cell receptor beta chains from one sample sequenced in a study of cytomegalovirus exposure and HLA in healthy donors. Clones were read by immunoSEQ multiplex PCR, and TCRdb kept only the in-frame ones, dropping some. Seen here are 95,000 to 120,000 clones, 70% to 90% observed once, and the top ten hold about 2.9%. The specimen sequenced was PBMCs. The receptors shown here come from a young woman in good health and CMV-seronegative.

On this clone: This CDR3 is also generated by other DNA sequences in the sample. The CDR3 DNA is TGTGCCAGCAGTTTCCGGGGGAATGAGCAGTTCTTC. This codes for CASSFRGNEQFF. The chain couples TRBV27 to TRBJ2-1; a possible D gene is TRBD2 (6 bases). The CDR3 is 12 residues long. The V and J ends lost 3 bases and 7 bases respectively, with 7 bases between them. Germline CDR1 reads MNHEY; CDR2 reads SMNVEV (reference sequence).

The J gene is TRBJ2-7, the V gene TRBV11-1, with 8 bases that match TRBD1. The J segment lost 7 bases and the V segment lost 1 base, leaving 9 bases of the junction unmatched. The CDR3 is made up of 15 amino acids. The germline V gene encodes CDR1 SGHAT and CDR2 FQDESV (reference sequence). CDR3 region: CASSLGGTGVWEQYF. The DNA of the CDR3 is TGTGCCAGCAGCTTAGGAGGGACAGGTGTATGGGAGCAGTACTTC. Full variable domain (missing parts from reference TRBV11-1 and TRBJ2-7): EAEVAQSPRYKITEKSQAVAFWCDPISGHATLYWYRQILGQGPELLVQFQDESVVDDSQLPKDRFSAERLKGVDSTLKIQPAELGDSAMYLCASSLGGTGVWEQYFGPGTRLTVT.

This clone was seen just once. As DNA, the CDR3 is TGCAGCGTTGTCCTCGTTGGGTGGAGAGGATTCTACAATGAGCAGTTCTTC. Protein sequence: CSVVLVGWRGFYNEQFF. The V call is TRBV29-1, the J call TRBJ2-1, with no clear D. Germline V gene sequence: CDR1 SQVTM, CDR2 ANQGSEA. The germline V and J ends were trimmed by 4 bases and 3 bases, with 22 bases remaining between them. The CDR3 spans 17 residues.

V and J are TRBV19 and TRBJ2-7, with TRBD2 matching over 7 bases. The ends lost 4 bases at V and 0 bases at J; junction bases unmatched: 9. Germline values: CDR1 LNHDA, CDR2 SQIVND (reference sequence). The CDR3 covers 16 residues. Written as DNA, the CDR3 is TGTGCCAGTAGTAGCCTCCTAGCGGTTAGCTCCTACGAGCAGTACTTC. It is translated as CASSSLLAVSSYEQYF.

The genes are TRBV10-1 and TRBJ1-1; D is perhaps TRBD1 (5 bases). This CDR3 comprises 13 residues. The germline CDR1 and CDR2 sequences are WNHNN and SYGVQD (reference sequence). The ends were cut back, 0 bases at V and 3 bases at J, with 5 bases in the middle. The CDR3 region has the DNA TGCGCCAGCAGTGAGTCCAGGGACACTGAAGCTTTCTTT. It specifies CASSESRDTEAFF.

CDR3: CASSLEAGDSYEQYF. CDR3 nucleotides: TGTGCCAGCAGCTTAGAAGCAGGGGACTCCTACGAGCAGTACTTC. The chain couples TRBV7-8 to TRBJ2-7; D possibly corresponds to TRBD1 (6 bases). Germline CDR1 SGHVS, CDR2 FQNEAQ. Trimming stripped 1 base from V and 0 bases from J, with 10 bases between. This CDR3 spans 15 amino acids.

In this sample, this clone turned up once. V and J are TRBV27 and TRBJ1-2; D gene uncertain. Trimming took 8 bases from V and 1 from J, leaving 11 bases between them. CDR1 is MNHEY, CDR2 SMNVEV, per germline (reference sequence). CDR3 length equals 13 residues. CDR3 bases: TGTGCCAGCCGTGGAGGGCATAACTATGGCTACACCTTC. Encoded protein: CASRGGHNYGYTF.

The chain employs TRBV2 and TRBJ1-2; 8 bases agree with TRBD1. Trimming removed 5 bases from V and 4 bases from J; junction bases left unmatched: 3. The CDR3 is 13 residues long. Germline assignment: CDR1 SNHLY and CDR2 FYNNEI. The CDR3 region has the DNA TGTGCCAGCAGTCCAGGGGGCGGCTATGGCTACACCTTC. This gives the protein CASSPGGGYGYTF. The complete variable domain, with remaining parts taken from reference TRBV2 and TRBJ1-2, reads EPEVTQTPSHQVTQMGQEVILRCVPISNHLYFYWYRQILGQKVEFLVSFYNNEISEKSEIFDDQFSVERPDGSNFTLKIRSTKLEDSAMYFCASSPGGGYGYTFGSGTRLTVV.

The chain has TRBV7-9 and TRBJ1-3; a weak D match, TRBD1 (5 bases). The CDR3 contains 15 residues. Trimming removed 6 bases at V and 4 bases at J, with 16 bases between. Germline values: CDR1 SEHNR, CDR2 FQNEAQ (reference sequence). The CDR3 coding sequence is TGTGCCAGCAGTCCAGGGCCCGGGCGGGGAAACACCATATATTTT. Translated: CASSPGPGRGNTIYF.

This chain links TRBV2 with TRBJ2-1; 9 bases are a match to TRBD2. The V and J ends lost 1 base and 5 bases, in that order; junction bases with no gene match: 6. Germline lookup yields CDR1 SNHLY and CDR2 FYNNEI. The CDR3 length is 16 residues. This chain's CDR3 is CASSEVGSGGHNEQFF. Written as DNA, the CDR3 is TGTGCCAGCAGTGAAGTCGGTAGCGGGGGCCACAATGAGCAGTTCTTC.

The genes are TRBV19 and TRBJ2-1; 7 bases fit TRBD2. The CDR3 consists of 15 residues. CDR1 and CDR2 from the germline V gene are LNHDA and SQIVND (reference sequence). Losses at the gene ends were 5 bases for V and 7 bases for J; bases not matched to a gene: 11. CDR3 amino acids: CASSFWAGEGNEQFF. As DNA, the CDR3 is TGTGCCAGTAGTTTCTGGGCCGGGGAGGGGAATGAGCAGTTCTTC.

This clone was recorded a few times. This chain links TRBV2 with TRBJ2-5, with TRBD1 matching 9 bases. V was pared by 2 bases and J by 7 bases, with 5 bases of the junction left unmatched. The CDR3 contains 14 residues. The germline V gene has CDR1 SNHLY and CDR2 FYNNEI. The CDR3 protein is CASSEWTGDGTQYF. The CDR3 DNA follows: TGTGCCAGCAGTGAATGGACAGGGGACGGGACCCAGTACTTC.

This clone has only one observation. J is TRBJ2-7 and V is TRBV25-1; D remains unclear. V shed 2 bases and J shed 4 bases, with 9 bases lying between them. There are 13 residues in the CDR3. CDR1 and CDR2 (germline): MGHDK, SYGVNS. CDR3 sequence (DNA): TGTGCCAGCAGTGAAAGCACCGTATACGAGCAGTACTTC. This sequence encodes CASSESTVYEQYF.

This sequence joins TRBV10-3 and TRBJ2-1; D remains unclear. The CDR3 runs to 15 residues. Looked up from germline, CDR1 is ENHRY and CDR2 is SYGVKD. Deletions cut 2 bases from V and 6 bases from J, with 14 bases between. In DNA, the CDR3 is TGTGCCATCAGTGAGACCGAAAGAGCCGGCAATGAGCAGTTCTTC. Its protein product is CAISETERAGNEQFF.

The V call is TRBV27, the J call TRBJ2-7, with TRBD1 as a possible D gene (6 bases). The CDR3 runs 16 residues. Germline V gene data show CDR1 as MNHEY and CDR2 as SMNVEV (reference sequence). The V end lost 5 bases, the J end lost 7 bases, and 24 bases lay between the germline ends. CDR3 sequence: CASSPFSQGRMWEQYF. The DNA for the CDR3 is TGTGCCAGCAGTCCCTTTTCTCAGGGGCGCATGTGGGAGCAGTACTTC.

The gene calls are TRBV4-2 and TRBJ2-3; possible D gene TRBD1, 5 bases. Germline CDR1 is LGHNA and CDR2 is YNFKEQ. V lost 3 bases and J lost 2, with 15 bases in between. CDR3 length equals 16 residues. CDR3 in DNA: TGTGCCAGCAGCCACCCCCCCGACAGTCTCACAGATACGCAGTATTTT. The encoded protein is CASSHPPDSLTDTQYF.